The 5 T cell receptor beta chains reported below all come from one sample, sequenced in a study of cytomegalovirus exposure and HLA in healthy donors. With 60 Vbeta and 13 Jbeta primers, the PCR was carried out. Assay: immunoSEQ multiplex PCR; the TCRdb copy retains only in-frame clones and omits some. The sample contains 150,000 to 200,000 clones, 70% to 90% of which appear only once. The sequencing input was PBMCs. The receptors were gathered from a man aged 18 to 30 in good health and CMV-seropositive.

The chain joins TRBV19 to TRBJ1-5; tentative D call: TRBD1 (6 bases). Germline V gives CDR1 LNHDA, CDR2 SQIVND (reference sequence). The CDR3 contains 15 residues. Trimming shortened V by 1 base and J by 6 bases, and 13 bases separated the two germline ends. Here the CDR3 reads CASSIARGKSQPQHF. CDR3 nucleotide sequence: TGTGCCAGTAGTATAGCCAGGGGCAAGTCTCAGCCCCAGCATTTT.

The rearrangement uses TRBV2 and TRBJ2-2; 7 bases agree with TRBD2. Unmatched junction bases numbered 1, after V lost 6 bases and J lost 0 bases. CDR3 length: 14 residues. Germline-derived CDR1 and CDR2 are SNHLY and FYNNEI. The CDR3, as DNA: TGTGCCAGCAGGGGGGGGACGAACACCGGGGAGCTGTTTTTT. Encoded protein: CASRGGTNTGELFF.

This clone was seen once. This chain links TRBV6-4 with TRBJ2-3; TRBD2 is a possible D gene (6 bases). Trimming cost V 2 bases and J 0 bases, with 6 bases left between them. The germline V gene encodes CDR1 MRHNA and CDR2 SNTAGT. CDR3 size: 14 residues. The CDR3 region is CASSDGTSTDTQYF. DNA of the CDR3: TGTGCCAGCAGTGACGGGACTAGCACAGATACGCAGTATTTT.

The chain employs TRBV19 and TRBJ2-7; 7 bases fit TRBD1. The CDR3 spans 14 residues. The V segment lost 0 bases and the J segment 4 bases; nucleotides outside the gene matches: 3. Germline assignment: CDR1 LNHDA and CDR2 SQIVND (reference sequence). The DNA of the CDR3 is TGTGCCAGTAGTATAGATCACAGGGGTTACGAGCAGTACTTC. It yields the protein CASSIDHRGYEQYF.

The chain carries TRBV7-9 and TRBJ1-1; TRBD1 matches at 8 bases. Per the germline V gene, CDR1 is SEHNR and CDR2 is FQNEAQ (reference sequence). V shed 4 bases, J shed 11 bases, and the junction held 15 bases outside the gene matches. The CDR3 extends over 15 amino acids. As DNA, the CDR3 is TGTGCCAGCAGCTCCGGACAGGGAAGGAGGTTTGGGGCTTTCTTT. Protein: CASSSGQGRRFGAFF.